A single TCR beta chain is shown here with its context. Its specificity is not known. CDR1 SNHLY and CDR2 FYNNEI come from the germline V gene. V shed 6 bases and J 6 bases; nucleotides not matched to a gene: 5. The CDR3 extends over 14 amino acids. The source of the sample is a study of glioma-infiltrating T cells after dendritic cell vaccination. Study background: Patients had newly diagnosed or recurrent glioblastoma and received dendritic cell vaccines.

Notes on the study in general: Complete blood and tumor specimen sets were limited to few patients.

Amplification used 60 V beta primers and 13 J beta primers. Repertoires were generated with immunoSEQ multiplex PCR, while TCRdb's copy carries only in-frame clones and drops some. This sample has approximately 62,000 clones, with approximately 89% found just once. The time point is: after dendritic cell vaccination, including at tumor progression/relapse. Patients had residual fresh-frozen tumor tissue and more than two years of survival data. This receptor was taken from a human donor with glioblastoma. The input for sequencing was blood, taken after dendritic cell vaccination. The chain is built from TRBV2 and TRBJ1-5; 10 nucleotides match TRBD1. The CDR3 loop reads CASRDRGRGQPQHF. The CDR3 DNA reads TGTGCCAGCAGAGACAGGGGGCGAGGTCAGCCCCAGCATTTT.